A selection of T cell receptor beta chains follows, all from one sample in a study of T cell responses to AZD1222 COVID-19 vaccine. Here immunoSEQ multiplex PCR was the method, and the copy in TCRdb shows in-frame clones only, minus some. The data show more than 150,000 clones, more than 75% seen once. Sequencing was performed on peripheral blood, taken 28 days after the second AZD1222 dose. These receptors all stem from an adult who received the AZD1222 COVID-19 vaccine. CDR3s include the opening cysteine and the closing phenylalanine or tryptophan. A D gene is named only where the DNA matches it firmly. Clone size, where shown, is once, few, many, or a class for clones that have expanded.

CDR3nt,CDR3aa,d_gene,j_gene,abundance,v_gene
TGTGCCAGCGGCGAGACCCAGTACTTC,CASGETQYF,.,TRBJ2-5,.,TRBV11-2
TGTGCCAGCTCTCGACCCCCGCGCCTAGATACGCAGTATTTT,CASSRPPRLDTQYF,.,TRBJ2-3,.,TRBV18
TGTGCCAGCAGCTGGGACCAGGGTCGACCCCTCCACTTT,CASSWDQGRPLHF,.,TRBJ1-6,.,TRBV7-2
TGCGCCAGCAGCCCGGGGGACAAGGAGGAAAAACTGTTTTTT,CASSPGDKEEKLFF,.,TRBJ1-4,.,TRBV4-3
TGTGCCAGCAGCGTAGGTCCCAGTAGTTTGAATGAGCAGTTCTTC,CASSVGPSSLNEQFF,.,TRBJ2-1,.,TRBV9
TGTGCCAGCACCTCATGGGGGCTAGCGGGAGACACCTACAATGAGCAGTTCTTC,CASTSWGLAGDTYNEQFF,TRBD2,TRBJ2-1,.,TRBV5-6
TGCGCCAGCAGCTTGTGGGGTACTAATGAAAAACTGTTTTTT,CASSLWGTNEKLFF,.,TRBJ1-4,.,TRBV5-1
TGCGCCAGCAGCCAAGATCTTGCACCTAGCAATCAGCCCCAGCATTTT,CASSQDLAPSNQPQHF,.,TRBJ1-5,.,TRBV4-1
TGTGCCAGCAGTTTAGCGGTGGGTGGGAACTATGGCTACACCTTC,CASSLAVGGNYGYTF,.,TRBJ1-2,.,TRBV27
TGTGCCACGGAACAGGGGGCCTGGGGTCAGCCCCAGCATTTT,CATEQGAWGQPQHF,TRBD1,TRBJ1-5,.,TRBV6-5
TGTGCCAGCTCACCACTATCAGGGGGATCCGGCTACACCTTC,CASSPLSGGSGYTF,TRBD1,TRBJ1-2,once,TRBV18
TGTGCCAGCAGTCCCTCCGGGAGCGGGATATTGGAGCAGTTCTTC,CASSPSGSGILEQFF,TRBD2,TRBJ2-1,.,TRBV28
TGTGCCTGGGGGACTAGCGGGATCCCAGATACGCAGTATTTT,CAWGTSGIPDTQYF,TRBD2,TRBJ2-3,.,TRBV30
TGTGCCAGCAGCCAACGGGGACAGGGGAACACTGAAGCTTTCTTT,CASSQRGQGNTEAFF,TRBD1,TRBJ1-1,.,TRBV3-1/TRBV3-2
TGCAGCGTTGAACGAGGGAGGGCTTCCTACAATGAGCAGTTCTTC,CSVERGRASYNEQFF,TRBD2,TRBJ2-1,.,TRBV29-1
TGTGCCAGCCCGGCCAGAAACACTGAAGCTTTCTTT,CASPARNTEAFF,.,TRBJ1-1,.,TRBV28
TGTGCCACCAGTGATTATGACAGGGCCACAGATACGCAGTATTTT,CATSDYDRATDTQYF,TRBD1,TRBJ2-3,few,TRBV24-1
TGTGCCAGCATGGCAGGGCCTTACAATGAGCAGTTCTTC,CASMAGPYNEQFF,.,TRBJ2-1,.,TRBV2
TGTGCCAGCAGTTACGGCCGAAATCAGCCCCAGCATTTT,CASSYGRNQPQHF,.,TRBJ1-5,.,TRBV28
TGTGCCAGCTCGGCGACAGGGGGATTGAACACCATATATTTT,CASSATGGLNTIYF,TRBD1,TRBJ1-3,.,TRBV18
TGTGCCAGCAGCCCTCGACAGGGTGGGACCGGGGAGCTGTTTTTT,CASSPRQGGTGELFF,TRBD1,TRBJ2-2,few,TRBV11-3
TGTGCCAGCAGTTTAACGGACAAAAGCTCCTACGAGCAGTACTTC,CASSLTDKSSYEQYF,.,TRBJ2-7,.,TRBV28